This is a list of T cell receptor beta chains from one sample in a study of T cell responses to AZD1222 COVID-19 vaccine. Produced via immunoSEQ multiplex PCR; TCRdb's table is partial and in-frame only. The sample lists 85,000 to 130,000 clones; approximately 86% were seen once. Specimen: peripheral blood, collected 28 days after the second dose of the MenACWY control vaccine. These receptors all stem from an adult who received the MenACWY meningococcal vaccine as a control. Both conserved end residues are part of each CDR3. D genes are given only for firm matches. Clone size, where shown, is once, few, many, or a class for clones that have expanded.

D gene	V gene	clone size	J gene	CDR3 DNA	CDR3 protein
TRBD2	TRBV19	.	TRBJ2-7	TGTGCCAGTAGTATAGGGGGACTAGCTGCCGAGCAGTACTTC	CASSIGGLAAEQYF
TRBD1	TRBV7-9	.	TRBJ1-1	TGTGCCAGCAGCCCCAGCAAGGGGGACAGAAACACTGAAGCTTTCTTT	CASSPSKGDRNTEAFF
.	TRBV5-4	.	TRBJ1-6	TGTGCCAGCAGCTTGGCCCAAACGCACTCACCCCTCCACTTT	CASSLAQTHSPLHF
TRBD2	TRBV28	.	TRBJ2-7	TGTGCCAGCAGTTTTTCTCTAGCGGGGGCCTACGAGCAGTACTTC	CASSFSLAGAYEQYF
TRBD2	TRBV5-4	.	TRBJ2-1	TGTGCCAGCAGTATGGGGACTAGCGGGGGCAATGAGCAGTTCTTC	CASSMGTSGGNEQFF
.	TRBV6-2/TRBV6-3	.	TRBJ1-5	TGTGCCAGCAGTTTAGGGGTTAGCAATCAGCCCCAGCATTTT	CASSLGVSNQPQHF
.	TRBV7-2	.	TRBJ2-3	TGTGCCAGCAGCTCGGACAGTAGCACAGATACGCAGTATTTT	CASSSDSSTDTQYF
.	TRBV7-2	once	TRBJ1-4	TGTGCCAGCAGCCCCTCAGTCAATGAAAAACTGTTTTTT	CASSPSVNEKLFF
.	TRBV5-1	.	TRBJ1-1	TGCGCCAGCAGCCCGGAGATCAGTAGTTTGAACACTGAAGCTTTCTTT	CASSPEISSLNTEAFF
TRBD1	TRBV19	.	TRBJ1-5	TGTGCCAGTAGTATACAGGGGGGGCAGCCCCAGCATTTT	CASSIQGGQPQHF
.	TRBV28	few	TRBJ1-2	TGTGCCAGCAGTTTCGGCAGGGTGGGCGGCTACACCTTC	CASSFGRVGGYTF
TRBD1	TRBV19	once	TRBJ2-1	TGTGCCAGTAGGACAGGGGGAATGAGAAGGGATGAGCAGTTCTTC	CASRTGGMRRDEQFF
.	TRBV9	.	TRBJ2-7	TGTGCCAGCAGCGTGGGGGCAATCAACGAGCAGTACTTC	CASSVGAINEQYF
.	TRBV9	once	TRBJ2-3	TGTGCCAGCAGCCCCCTTGAGGCAGATACGCAGTATTTT	CASSPLEADTQYF
TRBD1	TRBV4-1	.	TRBJ1-4	TGCGCCAGCAGCCAAGTGGACAGGGGAGCAACTAATGAAAAACTGTTTTTT	CASSQVDRGATNEKLFF
.	TRBV7-2	.	TRBJ1-5	TGTGCCAGCAGCCAACAACCGGTGGGGGCGGGTCAGCCCCAGCATTTT	CASSQQPVGAGQPQHF
TRBD2	TRBV7-8	once	TRBJ2-1	TGTGCCAGCAGCTTAAGGGCAGGCGGGGGGGCCCACAATGAGCAGTTCTTC	CASSLRAGGGAHNEQFF
.	TRBV4-1	once	TRBJ1-4	TGCGCCAGCAGCCAAGGACTTCGCAGCAGGAGACAAAATGAAAAACTGTTTTTT	CASSQGLRSRRQNEKLFF
.	TRBV11-2	.	TRBJ2-2	TGTGCCAGCAGCTTAGCTGTGTCGGGTGGGGAGCTGTTTTTT	CASSLAVSGGELFF
.	TRBV2	.	TRBJ1-3	TGTGCCAGCGCAGGGGCAGTCTCTGGAAACACCATATATTTT	CASAGAVSGNTIYF
.	TRBV5-1	.	TRBJ2-7	TGCGCCAGCAGCTTTGGGGGGCTCAACTACGAGCAGTACTTC	CASSFGGLNYEQYF
.	TRBV28	.	TRBJ2-7	TGTGCCAGCAGTTTCGTCGGGGACCTCTACGAGCAGTACTTC	CASSFVGDLYEQYF
.	TRBV5-1	.	TRBJ2-3	TGCGCCAGCAGCACTTCCCCCCGCGGGGCCACAGATACGCAGTATTTT	CASSTSPRGATDTQYF
.	TRBV27	.	TRBJ1-4	TGTGCCAGCAGTTTTGATGGGAGGTCTGGGGAAAAACTGTTTTTT	CASSFDGRSGEKLFF
.	TRBV18	.	TRBJ1-2	TGTGCCAGCTCACCGGACGGCCAAAGGGGTATTAGCGCCTTC	CASSPDGQRGISAF
TRBD1	TRBV5-5	.	TRBJ2-1	TGTGCCAGCAGCTTGAGGGACAGCCTCTACAATGAGCAGTTCTTC	CASSLRDSLYNEQFF
.	TRBV24-1	.	TRBJ2-3	TGTGCCACCAGAGGTATGTCATCTAGCACAGATACGCAGTATTTT	CATRGMSSSTDTQYF
.	TRBV2	few	TRBJ2-2	TGTGCCAGCAGTGTAAGGGCTGAAGGGGAGCTGTTTTTT	CASSVRAEGELFF
TRBD1	TRBV5-5	.	TRBJ2-7	TGTGCCAGCAGCGGGGCGGACAGGGGACGGGGCGAGCAGTACTTC	CASSGADRGRGEQYF
TRBD1	TRBV14	few	TRBJ2-1	TGTGCCAGCAGCCAGACGACAGGGGGCTCCTACAATGAGCAGTTCTTC	CASSQTTGGSYNEQFF
.	TRBV6-2/TRBV6-3	.	TRBJ1-1	TGTGCCAGCAGTGCCCTTGTGGGGGCTGAAGCTTTCTTT	CASSALVGAEAFF
TRBD1	TRBV2	.	TRBJ1-4	TGTGCCAGCAGCGCAGGGACAGCAAATGAAAAACTGTTTTTT	CASSAGTANEKLFF
.	TRBV25-1	once	TRBJ2-4	TGTGCCAGCAGTGGATTACAGGAAAACATTCAGTACTTC	CASSGLQENIQYF
.	TRBV9	few	TRBJ2-1	TGTGCCAGCAGCGGTAAGGACTATTTGGGCAATGAGCAGTTCTTC	CASSGKDYLGNEQFF
TRBD2	TRBV28	.	TRBJ2-3	TGTGCCAGCAGTCTCTCGGGACTAGCGGGGGGGCAAGATACGCAGTATTTT	CASSLSGLAGGQDTQYF
.	TRBV7-8	.	TRBJ1-6	TGTGCCAGCAGCTTAAGTGCCAGGGTCAATAATTCACCCCTCCACTTT	CASSLSARVNNSPLHF
.	TRBV19	.	TRBJ1-5	TGTGCCAGTAGTTTATTTGGGGGATTAGGCAGCCTCGAATCGCCCCAGCATTTT	CASSLFGGLGSLESPQHF
TRBD1	TRBV9	.	TRBJ2-7	TGTGCCAGCAGCGCGCGACAGGGTCCCTACGAGCAGTACTTC	CASSARQGPYEQYF
.	TRBV29-1	once	TRBJ1-2	TGCAGCGTTGATAGGGCTAACTATGGCTACACCTTC	CSVDRANYGYTF
TRBD1	TRBV5-1	.	TRBJ2-2	TGCGCCAGCACCTATGGGACAGCGAACACCGGGGAGCTGTTTTTT	CASTYGTANTGELFF
TRBD1	TRBV7-9	few	TRBJ2-7	TGTGCCAGCAGCCTCGGACAGGGGGACGAGCAGTACTTC	CASSLGQGDEQYF
.	TRBV7-9	.	TRBJ2-1	TGTGCCAGCACAGGGGCCAATGAGCAGTTCTTC	CASTGANEQFF
TRBD2	TRBV24-1	.	TRBJ2-1	TGTGCCACCAGTGACCAGACTAGCTCTCAGACGCGGGGCTACAATGAGCAGTTCTTC	CATSDQTSSQTRGYNEQFF